There are many counts of the clone carrying this T cell receptor beta chain. The CDR3 spans 15 residues. The V gene's germline CDR1 is SGHDN and CDR2 FVKESK. Trimming cost V 1 base and J 3 bases, with 12 bases left between them. Regarding time point: newly diagnosed GD, antithyroid drugs for less than 3 months. The TCR library was made from RNA that had been extracted from PBMCs in TRIzol. This entry belongs to a study of regulatory T cells in long-lasting Graves disease. Study-level background: Recently diagnosed Graves' patients had received antithyroid drugs for under 3 months.

TCR beta libraries were built with iRepertoire HTBI primers and Arm-PCR of CDR3 regions. The authors' processing: Identified across the samples were 50 to 70 TRBV segments and 13 to 15 TRBJ segments. TCRdb analysed the multiplex PCR reads with MiXCR anew, one entry per CDR3 protein. The V and J calls and clone size are TCRdb's, not the authors'. The repertoire includes 450,000 to 600,000 distinct CDR3 sequences, 13% of them detected once, and 8.5% to 10% sits in the top ten. The same data also contributed to another study, on T cells in Graves' hyperthyroidism and ophthalmopathy. That investigation notes: Pregnant or lactating patients were excluded, as were those with uncontrolled infection or other autoimmune disease. The TCR CDR3 first-round RT-PCR relied on the HTBI primer set.

The receptor was derived from a man younger than 45 with Graves disease. Sequencing was performed on peripheral blood mononuclear cells (PBMCs), taken at new diagnosis, from a patient treated with antithyroid drugs. V usage is TRBV14 and J usage is TRBJ1-2; maybe TRBD1 (5 bases). This CDR3 reads CASSQAGGVDYGYTF. The CDR3 DNA reads TGTGCCAGCAGCCAAGCGGGGGGTGTGGACTATGGCTACACCTTC.